One and the same sample provided the 2 T cell receptor beta chains below, sequenced in a study of shared clonotypes between healthy human individuals (dated by TCRdb to 2020 to 2022). To prepare the library, the immunoSEQ multiplex PCR assay was applied. In TCRdb, the immuneACCESS table is reduced to in-frame sequences with V and J assigned. These tables do not hold every clone; where another copy was compared, an unresolved V gene accounts for under half, and the others remain unexplained. The sample contains over a million clones, roughly 96% of them found a single time. The ten largest clones take up approximately 1% of the sample. Sequencing was performed on naive CD4+ T cells sorted from blood. The cell subset or site tag for this specimen amounts to: CD45RA+ positively selected. These receptors all stem from a man aged 30 to 45 in good health.

This chain joins TRBV7-3 and TRBJ2-1; TRBD2 matches 10 bases. The CDR3 totals 15 residues. The V gene end was trimmed by 5 bases and the J gene end by 4 bases; junction bases not matched to a gene: 5. The germline V gene has CDR1 SGHTA and CDR2 FQGTGA. The CDR3 bases are TGTGCCAGCAGCAACCCTAGCGGGAGATACAATGAGCAGTTCTTC. Residues: CASSNPSGRYNEQFF.

The table lists this clone with a few counts. Within the sample, other DNA sequences also encode this same CDR3. The V and J genes are TRBV2 and TRBJ1-1; 7 nucleotides line up with TRBD1. CDR3 length: 13 residues. V lost 6 bases to trimming and J lost 1 base; unmatched junction nucleotides: 2. Germline assignment: CDR1 SNHLY and CDR2 FYNNEI. The CDR3 protein is CASRRDRNTEAFF. The CDR3 nucleotides are TGTGCCAGCAGGAGGGACAGGAACACTGAAGCTTTCTTT.